Sequencing of this T cell receptor (beta chain) was carried out in a study of vaccination and CD4 T cells after COVID-19. Study details: The convalescents were made up of six males and four females, two of whom were Hispanic. In culture, cells were exposed to overlapping spike peptides from SARS-CoV-2, HCoV-NL63, HCoV-OC43 and HCoV-229E.

Treatment described: roughly ten-day PBMC culture with coronavirus spike peptide pools or control peptides (ViraFEST assay). Cultured CD4+ T cell DNA underwent sequencing with the Oncomine TCR Beta short-read assay. MiXCR, run by TCRdb on the PCR reads, gives a single entry per CDR3 protein. The table has some 8,300 distinct CDR3 sequences, around 50% seen once. Trimming cost V 4 bases and J 3 bases, with 14 bases left between them. CDR3 length: 15 amino acids. Per the germline V gene, CDR1 is MNHEY and CDR2 is SMNVEV (reference sequence). With respect to this clonotype: Its matching antigen is unknown.

This sequence was found in a human donor who had recovered from COVID-19. Sample: CD4+ T cells from blood, cultured in vitro. The rearrangement uses TRBV27 and TRBJ2-3; D tentatively fits TRBD1 or TRBD2 (7 bases each). CDR3 sequence: CASSWGRGGTDTQYF. The CDR3 coding sequence is TGTGCCAGCAGTTGGGGCAGGGGGGGAACAGATACGCAGTATTTT.